What follows are 31 T cell receptor beta chains derived from one specimen sequenced in a study of early T cells in non-severe SARS-CoV-2 infection. TCRdb re-analysed the 5' RACE reads in MiXCR, keeping a single row per CDR3 protein. In the table there are 30,000 to 40,000 distinct CDR3 sequences, 5.7% of which are singletons. The specimen was whole blood. These receptors were taken from an adult who was a healthcare worker with PCR-confirmed SARS-CoV-2 infection or an uninfected control (not recorded which).

The sample holds many counts of this clonotype. The chain carries TRBV20-1 and TRBJ2-1; 7 nucleotides match TRBD2. CDR3 length: 15 amino acids. In germline, CDR1 is DFQATT, CDR2 SNEGSKA (reference sequence). The V gene end was trimmed by 1 base and the J gene end by 5 bases; junction bases not matched to a gene: 8. The CDR3 DNA reads as TGCAGTGCTAGAGGCCCTAGCGGAGGGGACAATGAGCAGTTCTTC. As protein: CSARGPSGGDNEQFF.

At least ten counts were recorded for this clonotype. The chain employs TRBV7-6 and TRBJ2-1; 7 positions match TRBD2. Losses at the gene ends were 2 bases for V and 1 base for J; bases not matched to a gene: 5. The CDR3 runs to 16 residues. The germline gives CDR1 SGHVS, CDR2 FNYEAQ. The CDR3 sequence is CASSLSPGGSYNEQFF. CDR3 coding DNA: TGTGCCAGCAGCTTATCTCCGGGAGGATCCTACAATGAGCAGTTCTTC.

This clonotype was seen ten or more times. J is TRBJ2-2 and V is TRBV11-2; D possibly matches TRBD1 or TRBD2 (5 bases each). V lost 5 bases to trimming and J lost 5 bases, with 18 bases between them. Germline V gene lookup returns CDR1 SGHAT and CDR2 FQNNGV. The length of the CDR3 is 16 residues. The CDR3 region has the DNA TGTGCCAGCAGCAAGATCCTAGGGGAGAGGACCGGGGAGCTGTTTTTT. As protein: CASSKILGERTGELFF.

The sample holds many counts of this clonotype. The chain links TRBV29-1 to TRBJ2-1, with a possible D match to TRBD1 (5 bases). The germline V and J ends were trimmed by 4 bases and 7 bases, with 8 bases remaining between them. Per germline, CDR1 SQVTM and CDR2 ANQGSEA. CDR3 length: 11 residues. As DNA, the CDR3 is TGCAGCGTTGGAAGACAGAATGAGCAGTTCTTC. It specifies CSVGRQNEQFF.

This clonotype was picked up many times. The V gene is TRBV4-1, the J gene TRBJ2-7, with unresolved D. Germline V gene sequence: CDR1 MGHRA, CDR2 YSYEKL. With 1 base removed from V and 5 bases from J, the gap between germline ends came to 6 bases. The CDR3 is 12 amino acids. The DNA for the CDR3 is TGCGCCAGCAGCCAAGCTGGGGACGAGCAGTACTTC. Its protein is CASSQAGDEQYF.

This clonotype occurred many times. The V and J genes are TRBV7-2 and TRBJ1-2; D is uncertain. This CDR3 has 16 amino acids. With 1 base removed from V and 0 bases from J, the gap between germline ends came to 12 bases. The germline V gene has CDR1 SGHTA and CDR2 FQGNSA. CDR3 sequence: CASSLDGRPSNYGYTF. Here the CDR3 DNA reads TGTGCCAGCAGCTTAGATGGACGCCCTTCTAACTATGGCTACACCTTC.

This clonotype was seen ten or more times. The V and J genes are TRBV29-1 and TRBJ1-1; D uncertain. The V end was cut by 5 bases, the J end by 2 bases, with 9 bases between. The germline V gene encodes CDR1 SQVTM and CDR2 ANQGSEA. CDR3 length: 12 amino acids. Here the CDR3 DNA reads TGCAGCGTTTATAGAACCAACACTGAAGCTTTCTTT. This translates into CSVYRTNTEAFF. Variable domain in full (rest from reference TRBV29-1 and TRBJ1-1): SAVISQKPSRDICQRGTSLTIQCQVDSQVTMMFWYRQQPGQSLTLIATANQGSEATYESGFVIDKFPISRPNLTFSTLTVSNMSPEDSSIYLCSVYRTNTEAFFGQGTRLTVV.

V gene TRBV9 combines with J gene TRBJ2-3; no definite D call. Trimming took off 4 bases at V and 4 bases at J, with 7 bases between the two ends. Germline V gives CDR1 SGDLS, CDR2 YYNGEE. The length of the CDR3 is 12 residues. DNA of the CDR3: TGTGCCAGCAGCCCACAGTCAGATACGCAGTATTTT. It specifies CASSPQSDTQYF.

Ten or more counts support this clonotype. V is TRBV11-2 and J is TRBJ1-5; 7 nucleotides agree with TRBD1. The V gene's germline CDR1 is SGHAT and CDR2 FQNNGV. The trim removed 4 bases at V and 1 base at J, leaving 4 bases unmatched. This CDR3 region has 15 residues. The CDR3 here is CASSWGTVSNQPQHF. The CDR3 DNA follows: TGTGCCAGCAGCTGGGGGACAGTAAGCAATCAGCCCCAGCATTTT.

This clonotype was seen at least ten times. This chain connects TRBV7-3 to TRBJ1-1, with D unresolved. The CDR3 runs 15 residues. The V end lost 5 bases, the J end lost 5 bases, and 18 bases lay between the germline ends. CDR1 is SGHTA, CDR2 FQGTGA, per germline. The CDR3 DNA follows: TGTGCCAGCAGCCGAGATCCGAATGGAGGGACTGAAGCTTTCTTT. It translates to CASSRDPNGGTEAFF.

In its sample, this clonotype was seen many times. The chain couples TRBV7-9 to TRBJ2-5; 8 bases match TRBD2. The CDR3 is 15 residues long. Germline-derived CDR1 and CDR2 are SEHNR and FQNEAQ (reference sequence). V gave up 1 base and J gave up 4 bases; unmatched junction bases: 5. The CDR3 loop is CASSLVAGGPETQYF. The CDR3 coding sequence is TGTGCCAGCAGCTTAGTGGCGGGAGGCCCAGAGACCCAGTACTTC.

This clonotype came up many times. This chain uses TRBV24-1 with TRBJ2-7; TRBD1 agrees at 8 bases. The V gene's germline CDR1 is KGHDR and CDR2 SFDVKD. The CDR3 contains 16 residues. Losses at the gene ends were 3 bases for V and 6 bases for J; bases not matched to a gene: 12. As DNA, the CDR3 is TGTGCCACCAGTGATCTAACCTGGACAGGGTCGACCGAGCAGTACGTC. It translates to CATSDLTWTGSTEQYV.

This clonotype was counted many times. This sequence joins TRBV20-1 and TRBJ2-3; 12 bases map to TRBD2. The CDR3 totals 14 residues. CDR1 and CDR2 from the germline V gene are DFQATT and SNEGSKA (reference sequence). The V and J ends lost 5 bases and 5 bases, in that order; junction bases with no gene match: 5. The CDR3 loop reads CSAYLAGGRDTQYF. The CDR3 DNA follows: TGCAGTGCTTACCTAGCGGGAGGGAGAGATACGCAGTATTTT.

This clonotype was counted at least ten times. The DNA for the CDR3 is TGCAGTGCTTTAAGCGGCCCCTACGAGCAGTACGTC. This codes for CSALSGPYEQYV. This chain connects TRBV20-1 to TRBJ2-7; perhaps TRBD2 as D (5 bases). This CDR3 is 12 amino acids long. Trimming removed 5 bases from V and 2 bases from J, with 10 bases in between. Germline V gene lookup returns CDR1 DFQATT and CDR2 SNEGSKA (reference sequence).

There are many counts of this clonotype. The genes are TRBV28 and TRBJ2-4; the match to TRBD1 covers 8 bases. The CDR3 extends over 18 amino acids. Trimming at V came to 3 bases and at J to 5 bases, leaving 15 bases not matched to a gene. CDR1 and CDR2 (germline): MDHEN, SYDVKM. DNA of the CDR3: TGTGCCAGCAGTTTCACGCCCGGACAGGGTAAATTCGAAAACATTCAGTACTTC. Translation gives CASSFTPGQGKFENIQYF.

This clonotype has ten or more counts. The chain recombines TRBV12-3 or TRBV12-4 with TRBJ1-5; no definite D call. Trimming pared 1 base from V and 0 bases from J, leaving 16 bases between. The CDR3 has 18 residues. CDR3 in DNA: TGTGCCAGCAGTTTAGGGGCACGATTTGGAGATAGCAATCAGCCCCAGCATTTT. Amino acid sequence: CASSLGARFGDSNQPQHF.

The J gene is TRBJ1-2, the V gene TRBV12-3 or TRBV12-4; tentatively, D is TRBD1 (5 bases). The CDR3 runs to 18 residues. Trimming pared 5 bases from V and 1 base from J, leaving 23 bases between. CDR3 sequence (DNA): TGTGCCAGCAGTCTGAAGGGAGGGACTCCCTGGGGTAACTATGGCTACACCTTC. As protein: CASSLKGGTPWGNYGYTF.

This clonotype was recorded many times. The chain joins TRBV30 to TRBJ1-3; D is undetermined. V lost 2 bases and J 0 bases, leaving 8 bases between the germline ends. This CDR3 spans 14 amino acids. Germline V gives CDR1 GTSNPN, CDR2 SVGIG (reference sequence). CDR3 amino acids: CAWSSKLSGNTIYF. CDR3 nucleotides: TGTGCCTGGAGTTCCAAGCTCTCTGGAAACACCATATATTTT.

This clonotype was picked up many times. The chain is built from TRBV28 and TRBJ1-6; no clear D gene. In germline, CDR1 is MDHEN, CDR2 SYDVKM. Trimming removed 7 bases from V and 6 bases from J, with 10 bases in between. The CDR3 spans 13 residues. CDR3 nucleotide sequence: TGTGCCAGCAACCGGGAGGTTAATTCACCCCTCCACTTT. Amino acid sequence: CASNREVNSPLHF.

This clonotype was observed a few times. The V gene is TRBV12-3 or TRBV12-4, the J gene TRBJ1-2; D unclear. This CDR3 spans 13 amino acids. V lost 3 bases to trimming and J lost 1 base, with 6 bases between them. CDR3: CASSFADNYGYTF. CDR3 in DNA: TGTGCCAGCAGTTTTGCCGATAACTATGGCTACACCTTC.

J is TRBJ2-3 and V is TRBV10-3, with D perhaps TRBD2 (5 bases). V lost 8 bases and J lost 3, with 9 bases in between. This CDR3 spans 12 amino acids. Germline CDR1 ENHRY, CDR2 SYGVKD. CDR3 protein: CAIGLATDTQYF. The CDR3 DNA reads TGTGCCATCGGTCTAGCTACAGATACGCAGTATTTT.

The table lists this clonotype with many counts. V is TRBV2 and J is TRBJ1-5; 8 bases are shared with TRBD1. Germline V lookup: CDR1 SNHLY, CDR2 FYNNEI. Trimming at V came to 3 bases and at J to 3 bases, leaving 4 bases not matched to a gene. This CDR3 comprises 15 residues. CDR3 sequence (DNA): TGTGCCAGCAGTGAGACAGGGGTGCTCAATCAGCCCCAGCATTTT. Its protein product is CASSETGVLNQPQHF.

The chain carries TRBV27 and TRBJ2-1; 13 bases fit TRBD2. Losses at the gene ends were 9 bases for V and 6 bases for J; bases not matched to a gene: 2. CDR1 is MNHEY, CDR2 SMNVEV, per germline (reference sequence). This CDR3 comprises 13 residues. CDR3: CASRLAGGNEQFF. The CDR3 nucleotides are TGTGCCAGTCGACTAGCGGGAGGCAATGAGCAGTTCTTC.

Ten or more counts support this clonotype. V is TRBV20-1 and J is TRBJ1-1; 8 nucleotides agree with TRBD1. V gave up 4 bases and J gave up 3 bases; unmatched junction bases: 7. The CDR3 runs to 14 residues. In germline, CDR1 is DFQATT, CDR2 SNEGSKA (reference sequence). The CDR3 bases are TGCAGTGCTACCCGGACAGGGCCGGACACTGAAGCTTTCTTT. Protein product: CSATRTGPDTEAFF.

This clonotype was recorded many times. The chain joins TRBV11-3 to TRBJ2-5; 10 bases are shared with TRBD2. This CDR3 is 17 amino acids long. V lost 4 bases, J lost 0 bases, and 8 bases stayed unmatched. The germline V gene has CDR1 SGHNT and CDR2 YENEEA. The CDR3 region is CASSSPQLAGNQETQYF. The CDR3 region has the DNA TGTGCCAGCAGCTCACCTCAACTAGCGGGGAACCAAGAGACCCAGTACTTC.

Here the CDR3 DNA reads TGTGCCAGCAGTCGGACTAGCGGCTCCTACGAGCAGTACTTC. Encoded protein: CASSRTSGSYEQYF. The chain joins TRBV6-2 or TRBV6-3 to TRBJ2-7; TRBD2 matches at 10 bases. The germline CDR1 and CDR2 sequences are MNHEY and SVGEGT. This CDR3 has 14 residues. V gave up 5 bases and J gave up 0 bases; unmatched junction bases: 1.

This clonotype showed up just a few times. The V call is TRBV20-1, the J call TRBJ2-7; tentative D call: TRBD1 (6 bases). Per the germline V gene, CDR1 is DFQATT and CDR2 is SNEGSKA (reference sequence). CDR3 length: 13 residues. V lost 6 bases to trimming and J lost 0 bases, with 12 bases between them. CDR3: CSATGTNSYEQYV. The DNA of the CDR3 is TGCAGTGCGACCGGGACAAACTCCTACGAGCAGTACGTC.

This clonotype was detected ten times or more. The chain carries TRBV6-6 and TRBJ1-1, with a weak D call TRBD1 (5 bases). V lost 2 bases and J lost 3, with 10 bases in between. The CDR3 has 14 amino acids. Germline values: CDR1 MNHNY, CDR2 SVGAGI (reference sequence). CDR3 in amino acids: CASSYGARDTEAFF. For the CDR3, the DNA is TGTGCCAGCAGTTACGGGGCCAGGGACACTGAAGCTTTCTTT.

There are many counts of this clonotype. The chain joins TRBV28 to TRBJ1-1, with a weak D call TRBD1 (6 bases). Germline values: CDR1 MDHEN, CDR2 SYDVKM. The CDR3 spans 17 residues. Trimming stripped 3 bases from V and 1 base from J, with 18 bases between. The CDR3 sequence is CASSFGGQGMGNTEAFF. In DNA, the CDR3 is TGTGCCAGCAGTTTTGGCGGGCAGGGGATGGGGAACACTGAAGCTTTCTTT.

This clonotype has at least ten counts. V and J are TRBV3-1 and TRBJ2-7; 14 nucleotides agree with TRBD2. The V gene's germline CDR1 is LGHDT and CDR2 YNNKEL (reference sequence). CDR3 length equals 16 residues. Trimming removed 4 bases from V and 0 bases from J; junction bases left unmatched: 2. CDR3 bases: TGTGCCAGCAGCCGAGGGACTAGCGGGAGCTCCTACGAGCAGTACTTC. Its protein is CASSRGTSGSSYEQYF.

This clonotype has only a few counts. This chain uses TRBV2 with TRBJ1-3; D is unclear. Per the germline V gene, CDR1 is SNHLY and CDR2 is FYNNEI. Trimming cost V 4 bases and J 5 bases, with 6 bases left between them. The CDR3 runs to 12 residues. The CDR3 loop reads CASSGNRNTIYF. For the CDR3, the DNA is TGTGCCAGCAGTGGGAATAGAAACACCATATATTTT.